This T cell receptor beta chain came from a study of OX40 agonist ivuxolimab in advanced cancers. Study context: Patients got intravenous ivuxolimab at 0.01 to 10 mg/kg every 2 weeks. Enrolled patients in dose escalation had cancers that were hepatocellular carcinoma, melanoma, renal cell or head and neck cancer. Whole-study results and caveats: Expanded peripheral T cells had an undetermined antigen specificity. CD8+ T cells showed, on average, more clonal expansion than CD4+ cells.

The protocol was immunoSEQ multiplex PCR, while the TCRdb copy is restricted to in-frame clones and leaves out a portion. Of 70,000 to 85,000 clones listed, nearly 95% are singletons. With 4 bases removed from V and 5 bases from J, the gap between germline ends came to 22 bases. The V gene's germline CDR1 is SGHDT and CDR2 YYEEEE. CDR3 length: 16 residues. This clone was seen only once. Its matching antigen is unknown. J is TRBJ2-7 and V is TRBV5-6; D is possibly TRBD2 (5 bases). The receptor comes from an adult with an advanced solid tumor such as melanoma, head and neck, liver or kidney cancer. The sequencing here drew on CD4+ or CD8+ T cells sorted from blood, taken in a trial of the OX40 agonist ivuxolimab. The CDR3 protein is CASSPSPGRFGNEQYF. CDR3 DNA: TGTGCCAGCAGCCCTAGCCCCGGCAGGTTCGGCAACGAGCAGTACTTC.